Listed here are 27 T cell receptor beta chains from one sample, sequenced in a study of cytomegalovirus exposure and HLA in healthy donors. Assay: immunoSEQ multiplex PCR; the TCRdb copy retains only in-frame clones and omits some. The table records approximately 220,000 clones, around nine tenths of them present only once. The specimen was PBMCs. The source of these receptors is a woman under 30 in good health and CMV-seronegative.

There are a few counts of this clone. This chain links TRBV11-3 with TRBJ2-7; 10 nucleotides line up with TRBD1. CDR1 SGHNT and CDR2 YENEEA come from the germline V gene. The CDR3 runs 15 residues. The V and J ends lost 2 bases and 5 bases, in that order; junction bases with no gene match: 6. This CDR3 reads CASSLRGQGSDEQYF. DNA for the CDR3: TGTGCCAGCAGCTTAAGGGGACAGGGGTCCGACGAGCAGTACTTC.

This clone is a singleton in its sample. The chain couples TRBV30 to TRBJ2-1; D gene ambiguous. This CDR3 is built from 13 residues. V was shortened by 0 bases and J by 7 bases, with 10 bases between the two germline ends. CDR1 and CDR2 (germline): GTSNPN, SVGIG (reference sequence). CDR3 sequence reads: CAWSVGSWNEQFF. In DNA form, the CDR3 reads TGTGCCTGGAGTGTGGGCAGCTGGAATGAGCAGTTCTTC.

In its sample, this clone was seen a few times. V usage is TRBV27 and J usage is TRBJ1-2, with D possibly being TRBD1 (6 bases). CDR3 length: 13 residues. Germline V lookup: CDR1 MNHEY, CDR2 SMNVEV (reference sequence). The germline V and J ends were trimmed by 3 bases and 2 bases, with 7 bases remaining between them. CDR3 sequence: CASSFTGNYGYTF. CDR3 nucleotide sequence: TGTGCCAGCAGTTTTACAGGGAACTATGGCTACACCTTC.

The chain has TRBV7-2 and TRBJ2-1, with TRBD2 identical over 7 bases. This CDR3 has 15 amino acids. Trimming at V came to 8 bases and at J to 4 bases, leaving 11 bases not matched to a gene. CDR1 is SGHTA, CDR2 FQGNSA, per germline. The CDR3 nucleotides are TGTGCCAGCTCTAGCGGAGAGGCAGTATACAATGAGCAGTTCTTC. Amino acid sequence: CASSSGEAVYNEQFF. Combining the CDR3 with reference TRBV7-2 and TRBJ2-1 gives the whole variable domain GAGVSQSPSNKVTEKGKDVELRCDPISGHTALYWYRQSLGQGLEFLIYFQGNSAPDKSGLPSDRFSAERTGGSVSTLTIQRTQQEDSAVYLCASSSGEAVYNEQFFGPGTRLTVL.

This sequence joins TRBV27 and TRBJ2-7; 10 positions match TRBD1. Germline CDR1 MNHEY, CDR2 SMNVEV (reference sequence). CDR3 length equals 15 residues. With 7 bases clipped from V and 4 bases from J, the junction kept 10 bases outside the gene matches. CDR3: CASTPSGTGVYEQYF. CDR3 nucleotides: TGTGCCAGCACCCCAAGCGGGACAGGGGTTTACGAGCAGTACTTC.

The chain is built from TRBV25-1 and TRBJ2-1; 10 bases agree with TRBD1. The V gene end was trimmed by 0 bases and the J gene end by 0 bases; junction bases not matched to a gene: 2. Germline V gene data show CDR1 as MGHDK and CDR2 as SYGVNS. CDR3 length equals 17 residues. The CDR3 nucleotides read TGTGCCAGCAGTGAATACCGGACAGGGGGCTCCTACAATGAGCAGTTCTTC. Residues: CASSEYRTGGSYNEQFF.

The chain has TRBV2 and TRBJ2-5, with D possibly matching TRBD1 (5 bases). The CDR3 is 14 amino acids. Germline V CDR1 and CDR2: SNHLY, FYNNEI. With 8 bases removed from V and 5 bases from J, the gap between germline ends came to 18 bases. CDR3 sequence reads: CASYSGHGFETQYF. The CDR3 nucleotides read TGTGCCAGCTATTCTGGACACGGATTCGAGACCCAGTACTTC. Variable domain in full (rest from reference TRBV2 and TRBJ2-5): EPEVTQTPSHQVTQMGQEVILRCVPISNHLYFYWYRQILGQKVEFLVSFYNNEISEKSEIFDDQFSVERPDGSNFTLKIRSTKLEDSAMYFCASYSGHGFETQYFGPGTRLLVL.

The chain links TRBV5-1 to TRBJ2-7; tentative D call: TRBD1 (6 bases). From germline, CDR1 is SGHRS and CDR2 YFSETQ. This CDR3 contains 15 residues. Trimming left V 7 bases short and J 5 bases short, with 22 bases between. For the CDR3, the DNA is TGCGCCAGCGCTACCGGATCCACAGGGAGCAACGAGCAGTACTTC. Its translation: CASATGSTGSNEQYF.

The CDR3 coding sequence is TGTGCGGGGGAGGAGCGGTCCGTTAGGGGCTACACCTTC. It translates to CAGEERSVRGYTF. The chain joins TRBV30 to TRBJ1-2, with a possible D match to TRBD1 (5 bases). CDR1 and CDR2 (germline): GTSNPN, SVGIG (reference sequence). CDR3 length: 13 residues. Variable domain in full (rest from reference TRBV30 and TRBJ1-2): SQTIHQWPATLVQPVGSPLSLECTVEGTSNPNLYWYRQAAGRGLQLLFYSVGIGQISSEVPQNLSASRPQDRQFILSSKKLLLSDSGFYLCAGEERSVRGYTFGSGTRLTVV.

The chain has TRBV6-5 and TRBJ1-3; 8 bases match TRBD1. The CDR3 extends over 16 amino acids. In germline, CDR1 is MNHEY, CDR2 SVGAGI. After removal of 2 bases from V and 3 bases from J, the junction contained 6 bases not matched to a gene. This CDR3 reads CASSYTDRAGGNTIYF. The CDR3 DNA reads TGTGCCAGCAGTTACACGGACAGGGCCGGTGGAAACACCATATATTTT.

CDR3 region: CASGTPGQIPEAFF. The CDR3 coding sequence is TGTGCCAGCGGAACTCCGGGACAGATCCCTGAAGCTTTCTTT. The chain combines TRBV7-6 with TRBJ1-1; 7 positions agree with TRBD1. This CDR3 comprises 14 residues. From germline, CDR1 is SGHVS and CDR2 FNYEAQ. The V gene end was trimmed by 8 bases and the J gene end by 6 bases; junction bases not matched to a gene: 12.

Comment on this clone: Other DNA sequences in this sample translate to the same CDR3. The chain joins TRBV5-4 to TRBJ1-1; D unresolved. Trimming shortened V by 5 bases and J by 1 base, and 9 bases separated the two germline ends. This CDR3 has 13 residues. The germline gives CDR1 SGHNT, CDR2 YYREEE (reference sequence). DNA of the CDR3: TGTGCCAGCAGTCTGACGGGGAACACTGAAGCTTTCTTT. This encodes CASSLTGNTEAFF.

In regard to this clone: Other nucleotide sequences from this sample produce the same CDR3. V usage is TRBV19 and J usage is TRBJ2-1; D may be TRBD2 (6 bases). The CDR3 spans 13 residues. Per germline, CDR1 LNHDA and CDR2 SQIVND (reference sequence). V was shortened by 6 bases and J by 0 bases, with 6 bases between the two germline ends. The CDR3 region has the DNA TGTGCCAGTAGCGGGAGCTCCTACAATGAGCAGTTCTTC. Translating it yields CASSGSSYNEQFF.

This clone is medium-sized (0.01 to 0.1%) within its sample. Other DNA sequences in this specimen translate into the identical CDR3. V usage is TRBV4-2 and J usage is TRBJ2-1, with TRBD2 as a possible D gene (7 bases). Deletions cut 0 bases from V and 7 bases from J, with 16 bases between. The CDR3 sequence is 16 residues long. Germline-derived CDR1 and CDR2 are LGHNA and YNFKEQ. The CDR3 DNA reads TGTGCCAGCAGCCAAGAATCCGGAGGGGGGGGGAATGAGCAGTTCTTC. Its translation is CASSQESGGGGNEQFF.

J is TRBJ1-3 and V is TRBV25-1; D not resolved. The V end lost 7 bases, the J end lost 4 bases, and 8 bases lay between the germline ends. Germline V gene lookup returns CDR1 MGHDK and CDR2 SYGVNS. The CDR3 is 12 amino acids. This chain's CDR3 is CASTLTGNTIYF. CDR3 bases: TGTGCCAGCACTCTGACAGGAAACACCATATATTTT.

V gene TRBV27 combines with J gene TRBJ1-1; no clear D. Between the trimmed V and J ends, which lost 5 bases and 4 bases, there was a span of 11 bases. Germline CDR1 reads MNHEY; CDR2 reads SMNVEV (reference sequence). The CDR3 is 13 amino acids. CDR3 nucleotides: TGTGCCAGCAGTCGAGGTTTTTTCACTGAAGCTTTCTTT. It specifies CASSRGFFTEAFF.

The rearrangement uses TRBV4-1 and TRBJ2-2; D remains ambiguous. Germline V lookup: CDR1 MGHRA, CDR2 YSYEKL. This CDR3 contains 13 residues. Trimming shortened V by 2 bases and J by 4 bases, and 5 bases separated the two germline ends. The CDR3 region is CASSQFSTGELFF. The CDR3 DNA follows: TGCGCCAGCAGCCAATTCAGCACCGGGGAGCTGTTTTTT.

CDR3 nucleotides: TGTGCCAGCAGCAGATCCCCCCTCGACAGGGAGCTATACGAGCAGTACTTC. Its protein product is CASSRSPLDRELYEQYF. This chain joins TRBV21-1 and TRBJ2-7; the table gives TRBD1 as D, unverified against the DNA. TRBV21-1 is assigned pseudogene status. The CDR3 is made up of 17 amino acids.

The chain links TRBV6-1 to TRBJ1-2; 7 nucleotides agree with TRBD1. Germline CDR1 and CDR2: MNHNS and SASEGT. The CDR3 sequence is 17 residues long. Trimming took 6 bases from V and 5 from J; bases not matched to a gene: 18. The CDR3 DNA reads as TGTGCCAGCAGCGAATCTCCGGGACAGCTTCGAACTTATGGCTACACCTTC. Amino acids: CASSESPGQLRTYGYTF.

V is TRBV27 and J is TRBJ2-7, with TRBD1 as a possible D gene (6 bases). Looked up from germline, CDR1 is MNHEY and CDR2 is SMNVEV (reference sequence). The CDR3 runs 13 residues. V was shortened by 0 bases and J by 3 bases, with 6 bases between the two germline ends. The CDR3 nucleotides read TGTGCCAGCAGTTTATCGGACAGCTACGAGCAGTACTTC. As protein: CASSLSDSYEQYF.

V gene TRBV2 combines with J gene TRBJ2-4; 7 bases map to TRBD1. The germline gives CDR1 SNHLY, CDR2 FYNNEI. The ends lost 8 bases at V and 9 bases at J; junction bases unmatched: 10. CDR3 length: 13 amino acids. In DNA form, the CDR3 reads TGTGCCAGCTCCGGAGAGGGGGCGGCCATTCAGTACTTC. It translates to CASSGEGAAIQYF.

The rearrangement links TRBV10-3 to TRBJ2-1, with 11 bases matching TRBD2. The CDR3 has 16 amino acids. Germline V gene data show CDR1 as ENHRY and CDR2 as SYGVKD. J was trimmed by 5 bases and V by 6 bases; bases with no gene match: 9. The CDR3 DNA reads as TGTGCCATCAGCAGGACTAGCGGGTTCGAAAACAATGAGCAGTTCTTC. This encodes CAISRTSGFENNEQFF.

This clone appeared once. CDR3 DNA: TGTGCCTGGAGTCCTTTTACTAGCGGACCAGTGAAAAACATTCAGTACTTC. This encodes CAWSPFTSGPVKNIQYF. The J gene is TRBJ2-4, the V gene TRBV30; 8 bases line up with TRBD2. The length of the CDR3 is 17 residues. Losses at the gene ends were 2 bases for V and 4 bases for J; bases not matched to a gene: 13. The germline CDR1 and CDR2 sequences are GTSNPN and SVGIG (reference sequence).

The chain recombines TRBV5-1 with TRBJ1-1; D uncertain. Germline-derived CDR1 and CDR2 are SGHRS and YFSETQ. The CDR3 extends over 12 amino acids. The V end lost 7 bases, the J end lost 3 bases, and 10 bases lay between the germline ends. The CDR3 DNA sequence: TGCGCCAGCCGGGAGCCCTACACTGAAGCTTTCTTT. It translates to CASREPYTEAFF.

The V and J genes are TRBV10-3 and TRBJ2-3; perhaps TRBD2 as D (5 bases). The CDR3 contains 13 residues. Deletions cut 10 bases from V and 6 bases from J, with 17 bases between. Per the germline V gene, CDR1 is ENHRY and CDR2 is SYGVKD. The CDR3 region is CANQAVAADTQYF. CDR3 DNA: TGTGCCAACCAAGCGGTGGCGGCGGATACGCAGTATTTT.

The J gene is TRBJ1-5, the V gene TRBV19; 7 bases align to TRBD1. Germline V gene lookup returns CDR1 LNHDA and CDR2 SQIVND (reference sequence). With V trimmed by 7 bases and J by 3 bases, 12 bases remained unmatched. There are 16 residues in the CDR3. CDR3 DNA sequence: TGTGCCAGTACCGAGACAGGGTCTGTTGACAATCAGCCCCAGCATTTT. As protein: CASTETGSVDNQPQHF.

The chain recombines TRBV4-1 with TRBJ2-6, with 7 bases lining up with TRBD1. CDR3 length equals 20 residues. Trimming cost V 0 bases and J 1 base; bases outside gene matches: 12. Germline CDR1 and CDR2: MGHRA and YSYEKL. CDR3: CASSQDEVRQGSSGANVLTF. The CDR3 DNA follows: TGCGCCAGCAGCCAAGATGAAGTGAGACAGGGCTCATCTGGGGCCAACGTCCTGACTTTC.